This T cell receptor beta chain was found in a study of tumor-infiltrating lymphocytes in localized non-small cell lung cancer (dated by TCRdb to 2020 to 2023). Background on the whole study: The cohort included patients whose samples were collected after neoadjuvant chemotherapy, as well as both smokers and never-smokers and several histologies. From each patient came resected tumor tissue plus uninvolved lung tissue from that same patient, and the uninvolved lung tissue was described as non-adjacent to the tumor. Alongside flow cytometry, multiplex immunofluorescence, RNA-seq, exome sequencing and proteomics, TCR sequencing was applied to the same patients as one of several integrated assays. In total, the ICON cohort was made up of about 150 surgical patients who had localized non-small cell lung cancer and whose tumors were resected. A total of about 55 patients were part of the paired comparison of immunoSEQ T-cell fraction between tumor and uninvolved lung. Here is what the overall study found, with its caveats: TCRbeta sequencing supported higher T cell infiltration in tumors than in uninvolved lung tissue, consistent with immunofluorescence CD3 counts. The TCR-derived T-cell fraction showed no difference between the flow cytometry-defined immunotypes IM1 (good prognosis) and IM2 (poor prognosis). Because different pieces of the same tissue were used for different assays, technical variation could not be separated from intratumor heterogeneity. No association of tumor T-cell fraction from TCR sequencing with recurrence-free survival was found (p = 0.61). Because assay coverage varied across patients depending on available tissue quantity, TCR sequencing was performed for only a subset of the cohort.

Enrollment in ICON was initiated in early 2016, and the last patient was enrolled in late 2018. Fresh tumor and matched uninvolved tissue for in-depth immune analyses, including TCR sequencing, were collected from a subcohort of about 80 patients. No cell sorting was done, and TCR sequencing was instead run on DNA isolated from bulk tissue. The immunoSEQ assay used for TCR sequencing gave the T-cell fraction in both tumor and uninvolved lung tissue. Processing in the source paper ran as follows. In the survival analysis, patients were divided into a high T-cell fraction group (upper tertile) and a low T-cell fraction group (lower two tertiles), and the two groups were compared using a log-rank test. A signed-rank test was used to check for differences in T-cell fraction between paired tumor and uninvolved lung. TCRdb carries this immuneACCESS record with in-frame sequences only. Its versions omit some clonotypes, under half of them owing to an unresolved V gene in the studies checked, with the rest unexplained. The DNA was the basis for D and trimming; V, J and clone size are from that table. The sample records about 15,000 clones, 69% of which are singletons. Approximately 6% of the sample belongs to the ten largest clones.

Trimming takes 6 bases from V and 8 bases from J, and the germline ends sit 17 bases apart. Counted from cysteine to phenylalanine, this CDR3 has 14 amino acids. The sequence is cut down to CDR3 DNA, 42 bases in frame from base 1. The germline V gene (reference sequence) yields MNHEY for CDR1 and SMNVEV for CDR2. In regard to this clone: Its target antigen remains unknown. No much larger clonotype is one base removed from it; base qualities were not supplied.

Sequencing input: lung tumor tissue. The source is a human donor with non-small cell lung cancer. The chain links TRBV27 with TRBJ1-5, with the D gene not confidently named. CDR3 sequence: CASSPGPSAKPQHF. The nucleotide sequence is TGTGCCAGCAGCCCCGGCCCCTCCGCAAAGCCCCAGCATTTT.